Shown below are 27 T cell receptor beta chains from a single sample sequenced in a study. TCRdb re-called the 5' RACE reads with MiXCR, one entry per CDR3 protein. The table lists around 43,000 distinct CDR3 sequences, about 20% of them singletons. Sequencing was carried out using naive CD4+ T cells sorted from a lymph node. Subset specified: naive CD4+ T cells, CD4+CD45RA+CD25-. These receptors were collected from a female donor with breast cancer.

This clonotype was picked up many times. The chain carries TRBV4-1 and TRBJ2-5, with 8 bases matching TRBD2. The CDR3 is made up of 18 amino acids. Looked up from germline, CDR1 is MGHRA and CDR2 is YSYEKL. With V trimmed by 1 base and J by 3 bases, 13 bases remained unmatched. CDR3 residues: CASSQVGMRRGEEETQYF. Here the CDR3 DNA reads TGCGCCAGCAGCCAAGTTGGGATGCGGCGGGGGGAGGAAGAGACCCAGTACTTC.

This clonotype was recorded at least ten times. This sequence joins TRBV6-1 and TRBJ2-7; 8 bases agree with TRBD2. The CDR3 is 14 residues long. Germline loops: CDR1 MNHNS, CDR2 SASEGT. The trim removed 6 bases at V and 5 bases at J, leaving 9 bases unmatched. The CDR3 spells CASRPSGRVNEQYF. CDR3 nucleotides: TGTGCCAGCAGACCGAGCGGGAGAGTAAACGAGCAGTACTTC.

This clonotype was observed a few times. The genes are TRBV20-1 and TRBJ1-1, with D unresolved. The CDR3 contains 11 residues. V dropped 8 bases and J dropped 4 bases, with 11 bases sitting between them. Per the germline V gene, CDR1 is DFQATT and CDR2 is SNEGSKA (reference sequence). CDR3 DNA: TGCAGTACCAGGATCGGCACTGAAGCTTTCTTT. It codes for CSTRIGTEAFF.

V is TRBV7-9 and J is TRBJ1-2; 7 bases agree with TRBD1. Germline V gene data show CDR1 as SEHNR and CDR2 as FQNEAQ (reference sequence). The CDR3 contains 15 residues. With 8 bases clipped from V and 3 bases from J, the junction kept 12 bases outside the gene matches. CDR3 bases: TGTGCCAGCGGCCCCTCGTCCGGGACAGACTATGGCTACACCTTC. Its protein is CASGPSSGTDYGYTF. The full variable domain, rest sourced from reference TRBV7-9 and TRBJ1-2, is DTGVSQNPRHKITKRGQNVTFRCDPISEHNRLYWYRQTLGQGPEFLTYFQNEAQLEKSRLLSDRFSAERPKGSFSTLEIQRTEQGDSAMYLCASGPSSGTDYGYTFGSGTRLTVV.

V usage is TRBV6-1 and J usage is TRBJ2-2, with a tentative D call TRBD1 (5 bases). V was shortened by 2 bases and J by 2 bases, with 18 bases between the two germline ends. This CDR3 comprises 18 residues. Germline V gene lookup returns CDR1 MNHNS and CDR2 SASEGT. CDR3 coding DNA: TGTGCCAGCAGTGAAACGGGTCGGGCAGGGCAAAACACCGGGGAGCTGTTTTTT. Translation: CASSETGRAGQNTGELFF.

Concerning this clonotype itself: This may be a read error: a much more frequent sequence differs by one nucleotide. CDR3 bases: TGTGTCAGCAGCGTCGGGGTGGATGGCTACACCTTC. Its protein product is CVSSVGVDGYTF. The rearrangement links TRBV9 to TRBJ1-2; no clear D gene. Germline values: CDR1 SGDLS, CDR2 YYNGEE. The CDR3 length is 12 residues.

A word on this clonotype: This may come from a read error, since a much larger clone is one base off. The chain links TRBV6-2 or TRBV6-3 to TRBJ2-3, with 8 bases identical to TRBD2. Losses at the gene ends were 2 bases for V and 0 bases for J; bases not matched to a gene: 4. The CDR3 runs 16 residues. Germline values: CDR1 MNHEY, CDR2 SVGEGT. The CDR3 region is CASSYVGGRSTDTQYF. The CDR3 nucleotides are TGTGCCAGCAGTTACGTTGGCGGGAGGAGCACAGATACGCAGTATTTT.

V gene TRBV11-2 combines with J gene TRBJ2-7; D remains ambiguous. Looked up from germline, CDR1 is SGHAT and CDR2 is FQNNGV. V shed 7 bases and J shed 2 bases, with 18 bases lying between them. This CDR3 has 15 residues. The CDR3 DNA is TGTGCCAGCACCCGACAAGGCGGTGCAACCTACGAGCAGTACTTC. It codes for CASTRQGGATYEQYF.

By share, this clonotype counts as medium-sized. CDR3: CASSDRPGIKAFF. The CDR3, as DNA: TGTGCCAGCAGTGACCGCCCGGGGATAAAAGCTTTCTTT. This chain uses TRBV6-1 with TRBJ1-1; no clear D. V was pared by 3 bases and J by 9 bases, with 14 bases between. Germline CDR1 is MNHNS and CDR2 is SASEGT. This CDR3 spans 13 amino acids.

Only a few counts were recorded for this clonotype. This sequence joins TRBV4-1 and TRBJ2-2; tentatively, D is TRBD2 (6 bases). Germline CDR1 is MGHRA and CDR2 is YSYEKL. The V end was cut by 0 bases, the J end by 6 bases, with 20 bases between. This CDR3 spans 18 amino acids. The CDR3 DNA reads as TGCGCCAGCAGCCAAGATAGGCGCGGGACTGGAACACCCGGGGAGCTGTTTTTT. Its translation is CASSQDRRGTGTPGELFF.

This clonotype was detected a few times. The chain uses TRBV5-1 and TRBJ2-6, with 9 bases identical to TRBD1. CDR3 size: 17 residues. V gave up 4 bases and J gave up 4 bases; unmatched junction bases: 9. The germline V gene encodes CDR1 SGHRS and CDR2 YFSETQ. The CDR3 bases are TGCGCCAGCAGCGGGGCCGGGACAGGGTACGGGGCCAACGTCCTGACTTTC. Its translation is CASSGAGTGYGANVLTF. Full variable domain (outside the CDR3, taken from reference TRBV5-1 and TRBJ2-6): KAGVTQTPRYLIKTRGQQVTLSCSPISGHRSVSWYQQTPGQGLQFLFEYFSETQRNKGNFPGRFSGRQFSNSRSEMNVSTLELGDSALYLCASSGAGTGYGANVLTFGAGSRLTVL.

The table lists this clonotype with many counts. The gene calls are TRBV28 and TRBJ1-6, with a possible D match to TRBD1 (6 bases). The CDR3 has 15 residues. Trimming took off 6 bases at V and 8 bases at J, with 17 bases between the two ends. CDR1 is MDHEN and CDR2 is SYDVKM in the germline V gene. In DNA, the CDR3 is TGTGCCAGCAGAATCCCAAACAGGGTTGATTCACCCCTCCACTTT. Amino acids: CASRIPNRVDSPLHF.

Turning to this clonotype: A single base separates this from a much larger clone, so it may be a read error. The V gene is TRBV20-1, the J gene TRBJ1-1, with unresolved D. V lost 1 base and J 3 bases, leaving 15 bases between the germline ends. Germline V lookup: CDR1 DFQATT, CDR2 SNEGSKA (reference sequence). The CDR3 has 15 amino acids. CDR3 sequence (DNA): TGCAGTGCTAGAGTCGCAGACCTGTGGGACACTGAAGCTTTCTTT. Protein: CSARVADLWDTEAFF.

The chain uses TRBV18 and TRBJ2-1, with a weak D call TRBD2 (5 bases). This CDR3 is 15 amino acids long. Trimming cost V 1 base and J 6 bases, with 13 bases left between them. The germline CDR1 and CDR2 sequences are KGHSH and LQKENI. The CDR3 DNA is TGTGCCAGCTCACCACGAATGGGTGGAGGCAATGAGCAGTTCTTC. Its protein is CASSPRMGGGNEQFF. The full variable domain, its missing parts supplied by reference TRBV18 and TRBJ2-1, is NAGVMQNPRHLVRRRGQEARLRCSPMKGHSHVYWYRQLPEEGLKFMVYLQKENIIDESGMPKERFSAEFPKEGPSILRIQQVVRGDSAAYFCASSPRMGGGNEQFFGPGTRLTVL.

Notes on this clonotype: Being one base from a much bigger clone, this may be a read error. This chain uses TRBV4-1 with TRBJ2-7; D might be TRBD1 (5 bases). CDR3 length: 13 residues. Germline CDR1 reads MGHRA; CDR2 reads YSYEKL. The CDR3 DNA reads TGCGCCAGCAGCCAATCCCAGGGTGAGAAGCAGAACTTC. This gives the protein CASSQSQGEKQNF.

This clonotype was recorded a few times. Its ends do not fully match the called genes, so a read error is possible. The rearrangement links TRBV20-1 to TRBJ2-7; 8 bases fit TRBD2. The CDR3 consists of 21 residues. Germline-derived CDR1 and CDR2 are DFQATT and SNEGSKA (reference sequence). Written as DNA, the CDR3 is TGCAGTGCTAGAGATTTACGCCCTAGCGCCCGGGAGGGAGGAAGCTCCTACGAGCGGTACTTC. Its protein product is CSARDLRPSAREGGSSYERYF.

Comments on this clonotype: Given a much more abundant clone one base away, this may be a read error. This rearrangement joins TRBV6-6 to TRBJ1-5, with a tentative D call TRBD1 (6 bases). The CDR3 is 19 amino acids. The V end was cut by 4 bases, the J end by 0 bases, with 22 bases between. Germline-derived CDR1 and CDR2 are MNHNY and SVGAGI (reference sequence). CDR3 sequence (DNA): TGTGCCAGCAGTTCAGACCGGGACATCGCGGGTTGTAGCAATCAGCCCCAGCATTTT. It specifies CASSSDRDIAGCSNQPQHF.

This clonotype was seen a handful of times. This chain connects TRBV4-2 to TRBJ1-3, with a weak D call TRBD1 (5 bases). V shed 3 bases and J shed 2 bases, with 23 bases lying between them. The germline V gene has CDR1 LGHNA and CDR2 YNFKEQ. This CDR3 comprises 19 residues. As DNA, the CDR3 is TGTGCCAGCAGCCAGACAGTTCTAGGCGGGGGATTCACTGGAAACACCATATATTTT. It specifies CASSQTVLGGGFTGNTIYF.

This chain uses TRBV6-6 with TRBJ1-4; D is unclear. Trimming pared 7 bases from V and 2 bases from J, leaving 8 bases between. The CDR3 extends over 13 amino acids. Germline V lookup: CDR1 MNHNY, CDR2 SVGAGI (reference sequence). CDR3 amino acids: CASTDQTNEKLFF. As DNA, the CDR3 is TGTGCCAGCACCGACCAGACTAATGAAAAACTGTTTTTT.

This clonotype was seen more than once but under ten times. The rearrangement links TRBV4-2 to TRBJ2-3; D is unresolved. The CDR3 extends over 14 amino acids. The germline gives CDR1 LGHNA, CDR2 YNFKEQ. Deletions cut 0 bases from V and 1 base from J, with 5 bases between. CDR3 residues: CASSQEDGTDTQYF. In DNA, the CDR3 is TGTGCCAGCAGCCAAGAGGATGGCACAGATACGCAGTATTTT.

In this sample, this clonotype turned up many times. CDR3 residues: CASSPRLLEQFF. The CDR3 DNA follows: TGTGCCAGCAGTCCGCGACTGCTCGAGCAGTTCTTC. This chain joins TRBV12-3 or TRBV12-4 and TRBJ2-1; no firm D call. The germline V and J ends were trimmed by 5 bases and 10 bases, with 12 bases remaining between them. The CDR3 is 12 amino acids.

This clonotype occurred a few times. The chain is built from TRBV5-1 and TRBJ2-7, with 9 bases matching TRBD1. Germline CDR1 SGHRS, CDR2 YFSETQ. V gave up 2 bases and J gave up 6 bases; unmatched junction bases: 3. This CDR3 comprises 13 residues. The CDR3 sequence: CASSFRTGAEQYF. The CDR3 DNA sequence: TGCGCCAGCAGCTTTCGGACAGGGGCCGAGCAGTACTTC.

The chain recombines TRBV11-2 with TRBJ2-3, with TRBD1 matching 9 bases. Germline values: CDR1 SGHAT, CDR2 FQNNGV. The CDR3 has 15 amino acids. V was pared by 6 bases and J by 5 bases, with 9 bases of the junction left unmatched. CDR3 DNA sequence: TGTGCCAGCAGTCCACAGGGGGCGCGTATAGATACGCAGTATTTT. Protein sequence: CASSPQGARIDTQYF. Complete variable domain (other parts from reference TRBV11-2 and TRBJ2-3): EAGVAQSPRYKIIEKRQSVAFWCNPISGHATLYWYQQILGQGPKLLIQFQNNGVVDDSQLPKDRFSAERLKGVDSTLKIQPAKLEDSAVYLCASSPQGARIDTQYFGPGTRLTVL.

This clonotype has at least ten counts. The CDR3 sequence: CASSRTGLSTEAFF. Written as DNA, the CDR3 is TGTGCCAGCAGTCGGACAGGGTTAAGCACTGAAGCTTTCTTT. The rearrangement uses TRBV6-5 and TRBJ1-1, with 8 nucleotides matching TRBD1. Germline assignment: CDR1 MNHEY and CDR2 SVGAGI. This CDR3 is 14 amino acids long. The J segment lost 4 bases and the V segment lost 5 bases, leaving 6 bases of the junction unmatched.

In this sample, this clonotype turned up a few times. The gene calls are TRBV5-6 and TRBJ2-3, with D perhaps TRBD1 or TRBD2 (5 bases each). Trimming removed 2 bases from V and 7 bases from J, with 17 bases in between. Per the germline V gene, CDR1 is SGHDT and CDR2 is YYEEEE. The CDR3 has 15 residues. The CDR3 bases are TGTGCCAGCAGCTTCGGGACCCGAGGGCCGTATACGCAGTATTTT. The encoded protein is CASSFGTRGPYTQYF.

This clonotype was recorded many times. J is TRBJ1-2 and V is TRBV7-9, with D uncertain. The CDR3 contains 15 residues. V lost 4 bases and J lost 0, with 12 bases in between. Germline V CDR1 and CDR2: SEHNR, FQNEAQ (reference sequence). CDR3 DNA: TGTGCCAGCAGCTCCGATTTACCAACTAACTATGGCTACACCTTC. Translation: CASSSDLPTNYGYTF.

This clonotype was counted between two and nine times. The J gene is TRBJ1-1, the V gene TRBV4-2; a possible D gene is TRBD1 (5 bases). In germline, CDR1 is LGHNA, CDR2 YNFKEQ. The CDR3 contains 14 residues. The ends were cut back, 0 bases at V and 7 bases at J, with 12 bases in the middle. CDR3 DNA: TGTGCCAGCAGCCAAGATCTTCGGGGGGATGAAGCTTTCTTT. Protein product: CASSQDLRGDEAFF.